The 19 T cell receptor beta chains presented below share a single source sample, sequenced in a study of blood T cells in healthy people across ages. A sample-barcoded 5' primer and a J-beta primer mix were used in a second PCR of roughly 6 to 11 cycles. TCRdb redid the calling of the 5' RACE reads with MiXCR, one entry per CDR3 protein. The table lists about a million distinct CDR3 sequences, about 53% of them singletons. Sample: blood. Source of these receptors: a woman aged 55-69 years in good health.

This chain uses TRBV6-4 with TRBJ1-2; a possible D gene is TRBD1 (5 bases). The CDR3 spans 18 residues. V was shortened by 7 bases and J by 2 bases, with 26 bases between the two germline ends. Germline-derived CDR1 and CDR2 are MRHNA and SNTAGT. CDR3 residues: CASTTTLGVHFYNYGYTF. In DNA form, the CDR3 reads TGTGCCAGCACCACCACCCTGGGGGTCCATTTCTACAACTATGGCTACACCTTC.

J is TRBJ2-3 and V is TRBV24-1; 7 bases map to TRBD2. The length of the CDR3 is 15 residues. Germline V gene lookup returns CDR1 KGHDR and CDR2 SFDVKD. V gave up 8 bases and J gave up 3 bases; unmatched junction bases: 10. In DNA, the CDR3 is TGTGCCACCAACTTGGGCGGGAGTGGTACAGATACGCAGTATTTT. It codes for CATNLGGSGTDTQYF.

A few counts support this clonotype. J is TRBJ2-1 and V is TRBV27; D tentatively reads TRBD1 or TRBD2 (5 bases each). The CDR3 runs to 18 residues. Germline CDR1 and CDR2: MNHEY and SMNVEV (reference sequence). V was pared by 2 bases and J by 9 bases, with 26 bases between. This CDR3 is CASSLKRGRTPGKAEQFF. The CDR3 DNA sequence: TGTGCCAGCAGTTTAAAGAGGGGAAGGACGCCGGGGAAGGCTGAGCAGTTCTTC.

The genes are TRBV7-9 and TRBJ2-7; 7 positions agree with TRBD2. The V gene's germline CDR1 is SEHNR and CDR2 FQNEAQ (reference sequence). The trim removed 5 bases at V and 5 bases at J, leaving 12 bases unmatched. There are 15 residues in the CDR3. The CDR3 protein is CASSPPWGGSHEQYF. The CDR3 nucleotides are TGTGCCAGCAGCCCGCCGTGGGGGGGATCCCACGAGCAGTACTTC.

The chain combines TRBV6-5 with TRBJ2-7; 7 nucleotides match TRBD1. The CDR3 runs to 15 residues. Germline V gene lookup returns CDR1 MNHEY and CDR2 SVGAGI. The junction had 5 bases not matched to a gene; V was cut back by 0 bases and J by 3 bases. The CDR3 DNA reads TGTGCCAGCAGTTACTCAAGTGACAGGGACTACGAGCAGTACTTC. It translates to CASSYSSDRDYEQYF.

The rearrangement joins TRBV5-5 to TRBJ2-5, with 10 bases matching TRBD2. Per the germline V gene, CDR1 is SGHKS and CDR2 is YYEKEE (reference sequence). This CDR3 is 14 amino acids long. V lost 0 bases and J lost 13; bases outside the gene matches: 9. This CDR3 reads CASSLAGTSVAGYF. The CDR3 nucleotides read TGTGCCAGCAGCTTGGCCGGGACTAGCGTGGCGGGGTACTTC.

The chain couples TRBV27 to TRBJ2-7; 7 nucleotides line up with TRBD1. The CDR3 spans 14 residues. The V and J ends lost 7 bases and 3 bases, in that order; junction bases with no gene match: 9. Germline V lookup: CDR1 MNHEY, CDR2 SMNVEV (reference sequence). The CDR3 loop is CASTFTGQYYEQYF. CDR3 in DNA: TGTGCCAGCACTTTTACGGGACAGTACTACGAGCAGTACTTC.

In its sample, this clonotype was seen many times. The chain couples TRBV4-2 to TRBJ2-3; unclear D gene. Trimming cost V 1 base and J 0 bases, with 5 bases left between them. Germline V CDR1 and CDR2: LGHNA, YNFKEQ. CDR3 size: 14 residues. Written as DNA, the CDR3 is TGTGCCAGCAGCCAAGGGCAGAGCACAGATACGCAGTATTTT. It codes for CASSQGQSTDTQYF.

This clonotype was picked up a small number of times. The chain recombines TRBV3-1 with TRBJ1-5, with D perhaps matching TRBD1 (5 bases). Germline V gene lookup returns CDR1 LGHDT and CDR2 YNNKEL (reference sequence). V was trimmed by 0 bases and J by 11 bases, leaving 14 bases between them. The CDR3 runs 14 residues. In DNA, the CDR3 is TGTGCCAGCAGCCAAGATGCATCGGGGGGGACCCAGCATTTT. Translated: CASSQDASGGTQHF.

CDR3 sequence (DNA): TGTGCCAGCAGTTACTCTCGACTAGCGTTCTCCTACGAGCAGTACTTC. Protein: CASSYSRLAFSYEQYF. The V and J genes are TRBV6-6 and TRBJ2-7, with 8 bases fitting TRBD2. This CDR3 contains 16 residues. Germline V gives CDR1 MNHNY, CDR2 SVGAGI (reference sequence). Trimming took 0 bases from V and 0 from J; bases not matched to a gene: 4.

In its sample, this clonotype was seen a few times. The V and J genes are TRBV5-8 and TRBJ2-7; D not certain. This CDR3 is 14 amino acids long. Germline V gene sequence: CDR1 SGHTS, CDR2 YDEGEE. V was trimmed by 0 bases and J by 0 bases, leaving 7 bases between them. The CDR3 nucleotides read TGTGCCAGCAGCTTGGCTCCCCACTCCTACGAGCAGTACTTC. The encoded protein is CASSLAPHSYEQYF.

This clonotype has a handful of counts. This chain connects TRBV30 to TRBJ2-7, with no clear D. The V and J ends lost 2 bases and 4 bases respectively, with 9 bases between them. Per germline, CDR1 GTSNPN and CDR2 SVGIG (reference sequence). The CDR3 spans 12 residues. The CDR3 loop is CAWSLSSYEQYF. The CDR3 region has the DNA TGTGCCTGGAGTCTTTCTAGTTACGAGCAGTACTTC.

This clonotype was counted between two and nine times. DNA for the CDR3: TGTGCCAGCAGCCTCGGACAGGTGGGGGGCAATGAGCAGTTCTTC. Amino acid sequence: CASSLGQVGGNEQFF. The V and J genes are TRBV12-3 or TRBV12-4 and TRBJ2-1, with D tentatively TRBD1 (7 bases). The CDR3 runs to 15 residues. V shed 6 bases and J shed 6 bases, with 18 bases lying between them.

This clonotype was observed once. CDR3 sequence: CASSLGGKYF. CDR3 nucleotides: TGTGCCAGCAGCTTAGGGGGGAAGTACTTC. The rearrangement links TRBV7-9 to TRBJ2-4, with D perhaps being TRBD1 or TRBD2 (5 bases each). CDR3 length equals 10 residues. Trimming removed 1 base at V and 14 bases at J, with 6 bases between. CDR1 is SEHNR and CDR2 is FQNEAQ in the germline V gene (reference sequence).

The chain has TRBV13 and TRBJ2-4; no definite D call. This CDR3 has 14 residues. CDR1 is PRHDT and CDR2 is FYEKMQ in the germline V gene (reference sequence). Trimming took off 2 bases at V and 8 bases at J, with 13 bases between the two ends. The DNA for the CDR3 is TGTGCCAGCAGCTTACGGCCTATAGGCGACATTCAGTACTTC. Translation: CASSLRPIGDIQYF.

As to this clonotype: A much larger clone sits a single nucleotide away, making a read error possible. CDR3 DNA: TGTGCCAGCAGCACCCGACAGGATCGCACAAATACGCAGTATTTT. It encodes CASSTRQDRTNTQYF. The chain is built from TRBV11-2 and TRBJ2-3; D possibly corresponds to TRBD1 (6 bases). The CDR3 spans 15 residues. CDR1 and CDR2 (germline): SGHAT, FQNNGV.

This clonotype was detected a few times. The chain joins TRBV12-3 or TRBV12-4 to TRBJ2-4, with TRBD1 matching 7 bases. The CDR3 runs 13 residues. The V gene end was trimmed by 6 bases and the J gene end by 15 bases; junction bases not matched to a gene: 14. In nucleotides, the CDR3 is TGTGCCAGCAGCCTCTCCGAGGCGGACAGGACGTACTTC. Protein sequence: CASSLSEADRTYF.

This clonotype was detected a few times. The chain employs TRBV6-2 or TRBV6-3 and TRBJ1-2; D is perhaps TRBD1 (5 bases). The CDR3 is 13 residues long. Germline lookup yields CDR1 MNHEY and CDR2 SVGEGT. The germline V and J ends were trimmed by 6 bases and 4 bases, with 12 bases remaining between them. The CDR3: CASRETVGYGYTF. The CDR3 DNA reads as TGTGCCAGCAGGGAGACAGTGGGCTATGGCTACACCTTC.

The CDR3 nucleotides are TGTGCCAGCAACCGGGCCACCTATGGCTACACCTTC. Its protein is CASNRATYGYTF. This chain connects TRBV11-3 to TRBJ1-2; D remains unclear. This CDR3 contains 12 residues. Germline CDR1 and CDR2: SGHNT and YENEEA. V shed 7 bases and J shed 4 bases, with 10 bases lying between them. The full variable domain, completed using reference TRBV11-3 and TRBJ1-2, is EAGVVQSPRYKIIEKKQPVAFWCNPISGHNTLYWYLQNLGQGPELLIRYENEEAVDDSQLPKDRFSAERLKGVDSTLKIQPAELGDSAVYLCASNRATYGYTFGSGTRLTVV.